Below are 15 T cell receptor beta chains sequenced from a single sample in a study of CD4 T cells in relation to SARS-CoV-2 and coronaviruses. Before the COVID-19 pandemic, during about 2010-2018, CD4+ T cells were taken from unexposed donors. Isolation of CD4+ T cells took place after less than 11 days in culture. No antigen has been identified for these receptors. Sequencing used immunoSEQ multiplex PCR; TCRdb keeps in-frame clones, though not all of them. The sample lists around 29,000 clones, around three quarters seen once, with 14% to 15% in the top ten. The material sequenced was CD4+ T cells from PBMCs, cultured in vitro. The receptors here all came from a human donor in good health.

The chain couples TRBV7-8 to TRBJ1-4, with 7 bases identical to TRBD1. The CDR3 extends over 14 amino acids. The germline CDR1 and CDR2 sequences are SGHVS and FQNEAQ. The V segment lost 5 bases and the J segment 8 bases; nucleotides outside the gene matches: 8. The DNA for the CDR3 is TGTGCCAGCAGCATGGGACAGCTTTCGGAAAAACTGTTTTTT. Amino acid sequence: CASSMGQLSEKLFF.

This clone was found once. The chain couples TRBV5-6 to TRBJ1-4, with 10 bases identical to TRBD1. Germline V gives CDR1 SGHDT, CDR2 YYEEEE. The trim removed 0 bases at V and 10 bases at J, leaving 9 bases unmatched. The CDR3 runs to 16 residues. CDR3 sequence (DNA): TGTGCCAGCAGCTTGGGTGGTCCGGACAGGGGGGGAAAACTGTTTTTT. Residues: CASSLGGPDRGGKLFF.

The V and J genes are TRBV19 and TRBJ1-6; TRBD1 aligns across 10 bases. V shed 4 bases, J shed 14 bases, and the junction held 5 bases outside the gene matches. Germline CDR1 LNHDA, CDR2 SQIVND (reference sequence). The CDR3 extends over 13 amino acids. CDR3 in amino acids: CASSTTGTGALHF. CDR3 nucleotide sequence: TGTGCCAGTAGTACAACCGGGACAGGGGCCCTCCACTTT.

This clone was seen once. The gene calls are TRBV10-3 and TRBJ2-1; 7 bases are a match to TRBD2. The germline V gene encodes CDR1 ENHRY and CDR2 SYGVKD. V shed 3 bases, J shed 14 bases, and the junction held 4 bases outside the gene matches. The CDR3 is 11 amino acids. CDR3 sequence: CAISDGEGKFF. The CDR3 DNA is TGTGCCATCAGTGATGGGGAGGGGAAGTTCTTC.

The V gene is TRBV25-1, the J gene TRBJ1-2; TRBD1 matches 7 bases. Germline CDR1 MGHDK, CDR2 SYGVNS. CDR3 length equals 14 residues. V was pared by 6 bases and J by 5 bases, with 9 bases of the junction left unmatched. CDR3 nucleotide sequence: TGTGCCAGCAGAGCGACAGGGCTGGAGTATGGCTACACCTTC. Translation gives CASRATGLEYGYTF.

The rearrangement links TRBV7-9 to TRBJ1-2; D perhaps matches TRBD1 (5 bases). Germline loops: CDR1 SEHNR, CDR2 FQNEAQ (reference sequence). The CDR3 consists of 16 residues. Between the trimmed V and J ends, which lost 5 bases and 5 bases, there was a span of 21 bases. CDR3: CASSQGQLGVEYGYTF. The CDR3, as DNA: TGTGCCAGCAGCCAAGGACAATTAGGGGTGGAGTATGGCTACACCTTC.

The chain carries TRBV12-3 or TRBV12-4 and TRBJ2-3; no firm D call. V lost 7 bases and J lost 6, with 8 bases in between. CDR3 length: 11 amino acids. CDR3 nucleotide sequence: TGTGCCAGCAAGTTAGGTGATACGCAGTATTTT. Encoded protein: CASKLGDTQYF.

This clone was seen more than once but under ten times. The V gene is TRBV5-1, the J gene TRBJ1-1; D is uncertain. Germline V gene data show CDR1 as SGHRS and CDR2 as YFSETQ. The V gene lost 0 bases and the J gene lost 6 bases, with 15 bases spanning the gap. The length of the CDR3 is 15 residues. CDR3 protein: CASSLASVVSSEAFF. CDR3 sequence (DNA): TGCGCCAGCAGCTTGGCCTCGGTGGTGTCCTCTGAAGCTTTCTTT.

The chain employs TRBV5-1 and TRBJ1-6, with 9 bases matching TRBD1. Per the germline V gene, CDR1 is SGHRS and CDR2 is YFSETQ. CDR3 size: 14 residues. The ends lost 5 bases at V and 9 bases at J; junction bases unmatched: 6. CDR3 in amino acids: CASRPTGGLSPLHF. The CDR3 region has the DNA TGCGCCAGCAGACCGACAGGGGGACTTTCACCCCTCCACTTT. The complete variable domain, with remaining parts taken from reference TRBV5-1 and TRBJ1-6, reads KAGVTQTPRYLIKTRGQQVTLSCSPISGHRSVSWYQQTPGQGLQFLFEYFSETQRNKGNFPGRFSGRQFSNSRSEMNVSTLELGDSALYLCASRPTGGLSPLHFGNGTRLTVT.

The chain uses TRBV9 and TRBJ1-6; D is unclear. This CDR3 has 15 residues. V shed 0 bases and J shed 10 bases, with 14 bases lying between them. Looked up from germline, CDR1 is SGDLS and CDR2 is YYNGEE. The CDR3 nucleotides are TGTGCCAGCAGCGTAGGTGTCAGTCCAGAGTCACCCCTCCACTTT. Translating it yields CASSVGVSPESPLHF.

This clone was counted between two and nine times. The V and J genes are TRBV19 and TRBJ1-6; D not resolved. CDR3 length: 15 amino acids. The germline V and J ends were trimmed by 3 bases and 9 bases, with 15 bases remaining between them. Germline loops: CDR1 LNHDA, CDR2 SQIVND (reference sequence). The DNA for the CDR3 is TGTGCCAGTAGTATCCGGGAATTAAGCGGTTCACCCCTCCACTTT. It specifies CASSIRELSGSPLHF.

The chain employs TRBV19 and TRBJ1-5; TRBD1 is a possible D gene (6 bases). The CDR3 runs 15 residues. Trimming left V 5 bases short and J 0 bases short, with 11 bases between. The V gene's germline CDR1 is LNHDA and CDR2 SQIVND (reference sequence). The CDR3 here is CASSVQGGSNQPQHF. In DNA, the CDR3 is TGTGCCAGTAGTGTACAGGGCGGTAGCAATCAGCCCCAGCATTTT.

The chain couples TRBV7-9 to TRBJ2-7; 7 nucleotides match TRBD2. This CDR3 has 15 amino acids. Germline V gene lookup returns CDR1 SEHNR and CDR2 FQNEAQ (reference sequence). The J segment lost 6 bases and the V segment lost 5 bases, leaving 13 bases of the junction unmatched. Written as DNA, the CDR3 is TGTGCCAGCAGCCCTATAGCGGGCCGATCTCCCGAGCAGTACTTC. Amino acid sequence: CASSPIAGRSPEQYF.

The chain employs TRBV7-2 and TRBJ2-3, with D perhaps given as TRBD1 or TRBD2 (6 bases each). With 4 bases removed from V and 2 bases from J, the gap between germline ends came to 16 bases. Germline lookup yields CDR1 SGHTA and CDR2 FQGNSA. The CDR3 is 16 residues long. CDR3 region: CASSSLGGMVTDTQYF. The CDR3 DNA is TGTGCCAGCAGCTCCCTAGGGGGGATGGTCACAGATACGCAGTATTTT.

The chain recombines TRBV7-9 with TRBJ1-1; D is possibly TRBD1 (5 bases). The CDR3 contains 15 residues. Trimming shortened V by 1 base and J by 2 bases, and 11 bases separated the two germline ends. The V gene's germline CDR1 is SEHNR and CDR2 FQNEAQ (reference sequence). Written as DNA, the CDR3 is TGTGCCAGCAGCTTAGTGCAGGGAACTAACACTGAAGCTTTCTTT. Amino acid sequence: CASSLVQGTNTEAFF.